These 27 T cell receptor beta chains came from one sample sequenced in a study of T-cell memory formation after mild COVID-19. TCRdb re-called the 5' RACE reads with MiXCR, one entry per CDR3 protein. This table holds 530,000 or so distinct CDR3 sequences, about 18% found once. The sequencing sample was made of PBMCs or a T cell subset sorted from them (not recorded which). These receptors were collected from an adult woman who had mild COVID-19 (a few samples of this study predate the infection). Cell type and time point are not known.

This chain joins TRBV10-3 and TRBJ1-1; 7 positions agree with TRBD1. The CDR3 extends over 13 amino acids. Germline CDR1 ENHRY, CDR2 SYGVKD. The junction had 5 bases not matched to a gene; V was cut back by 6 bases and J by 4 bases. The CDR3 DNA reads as TGTGCCATCAGGAACCCAGGGGGCACTGAAGCTTTCTTT. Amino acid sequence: CAIRNPGGTEAFF.

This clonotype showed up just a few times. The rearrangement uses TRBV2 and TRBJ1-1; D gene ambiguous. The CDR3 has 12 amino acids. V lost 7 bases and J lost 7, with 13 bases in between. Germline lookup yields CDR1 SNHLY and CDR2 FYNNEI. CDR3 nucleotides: TGTGCCAGCACCCAAGAGCTGTTTGAAGCTTTCTTT. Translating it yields CASTQELFEAFF. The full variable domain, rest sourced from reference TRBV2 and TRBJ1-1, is EPEVTQTPSHQVTQMGQEVILRCVPISNHLYFYWYRQILGQKVEFLVSFYNNEISEKSEIFDDQFSVERPDGSNFTLKIRSTKLEDSAMYFCASTQELFEAFFGQGTRLTVV.

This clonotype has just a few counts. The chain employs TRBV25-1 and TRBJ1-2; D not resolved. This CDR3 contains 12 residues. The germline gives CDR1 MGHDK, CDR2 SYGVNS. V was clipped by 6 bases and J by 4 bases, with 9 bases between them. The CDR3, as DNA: TGTGCCAGCAGCGCTGGGAGCTATGGCTACACCTTC. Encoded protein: CASSAGSYGYTF.

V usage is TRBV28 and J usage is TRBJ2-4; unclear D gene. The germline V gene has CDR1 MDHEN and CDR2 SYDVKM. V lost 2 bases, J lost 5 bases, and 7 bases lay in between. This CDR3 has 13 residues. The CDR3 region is CASSLPGENIQYF. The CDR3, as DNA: TGTGCCAGCAGTTTACCTGGAGAAAACATTCAGTACTTC.

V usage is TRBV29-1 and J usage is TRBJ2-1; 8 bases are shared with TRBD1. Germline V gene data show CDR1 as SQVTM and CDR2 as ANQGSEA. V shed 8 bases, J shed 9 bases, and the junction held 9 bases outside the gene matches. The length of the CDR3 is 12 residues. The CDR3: CSFRQGPGEQFF. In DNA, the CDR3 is TGCAGCTTCCGACAGGGGCCTGGTGAGCAGTTCTTC.

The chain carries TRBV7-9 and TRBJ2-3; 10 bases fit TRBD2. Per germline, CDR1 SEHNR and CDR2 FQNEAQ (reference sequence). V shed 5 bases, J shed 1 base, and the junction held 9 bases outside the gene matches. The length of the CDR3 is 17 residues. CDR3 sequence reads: CASSTRSGLAGTDTQYF. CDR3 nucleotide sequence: TGTGCCAGCAGCACCCGCTCCGGACTAGCGGGCACAGATACGCAGTATTTT. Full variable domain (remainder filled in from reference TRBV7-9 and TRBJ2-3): DTGVSQNPRHKITKRGQNVTFRCDPISEHNRLYWYRQTLGQGPEFLTYFQNEAQLEKSRLLSDRFSAERPKGSFSTLEIQRTEQGDSAMYLCASSTRSGLAGTDTQYFGPGTRLTVL.

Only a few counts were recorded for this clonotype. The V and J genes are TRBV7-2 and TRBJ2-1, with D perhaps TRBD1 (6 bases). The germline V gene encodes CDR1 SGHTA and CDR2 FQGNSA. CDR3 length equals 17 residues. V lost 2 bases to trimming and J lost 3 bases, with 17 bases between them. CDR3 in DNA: TGTGCCAGCAGCTTAAGTTCCGGGACACGTTTCTACAATGAGCAGTTCTTC. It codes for CASSLSSGTRFYNEQFF. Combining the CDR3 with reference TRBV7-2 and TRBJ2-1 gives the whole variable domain GAGVSQSPSNKVTEKGKDVELRCDPISGHTALYWYRQSLGQGLEFLIYFQGNSAPDKSGLPSDRFSAERTGGSVSTLTIQRTQQEDSAVYLCASSLSSGTRFYNEQFFGPGTRLTVL.

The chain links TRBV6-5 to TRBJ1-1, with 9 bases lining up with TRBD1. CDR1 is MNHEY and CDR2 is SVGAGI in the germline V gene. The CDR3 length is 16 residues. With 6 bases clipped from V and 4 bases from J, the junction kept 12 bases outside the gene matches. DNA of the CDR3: TGTGCCAGCAGCCAAACTGGGACAGGGTTGAGCACTGAAGCTTTCTTT. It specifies CASSQTGTGLSTEAFF.

This CDR3 reads CASSLESSGTGAYEQYF. CDR3 in DNA: TGCGCCAGCAGCTTGGAATCTTCCGGGACAGGCGCCTACGAGCAGTACTTC. This chain links TRBV5-1 with TRBJ2-7; TRBD1 agrees at 8 bases. The CDR3 totals 17 residues. The germline V gene has CDR1 SGHRS and CDR2 YFSETQ. Trimming removed 0 bases from V and 2 bases from J; junction bases left unmatched: 10.

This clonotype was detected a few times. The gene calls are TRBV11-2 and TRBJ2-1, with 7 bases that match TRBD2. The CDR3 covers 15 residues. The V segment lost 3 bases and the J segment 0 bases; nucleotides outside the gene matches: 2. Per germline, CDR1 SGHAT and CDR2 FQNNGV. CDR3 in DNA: TGTGCCAGCAGCTTTCTAGCGGACTCCTACAATGAGCAGTTCTTC. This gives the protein CASSFLADSYNEQFF.

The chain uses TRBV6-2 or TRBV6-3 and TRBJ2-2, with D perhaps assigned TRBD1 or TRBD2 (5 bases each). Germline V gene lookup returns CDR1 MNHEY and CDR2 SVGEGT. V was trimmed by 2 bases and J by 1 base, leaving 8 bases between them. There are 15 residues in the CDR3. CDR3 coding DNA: TGTGCCAGCAGTTACGGGACGGTGAACACCGGGGAGCTGTTTTTT. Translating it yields CASSYGTVNTGELFF.

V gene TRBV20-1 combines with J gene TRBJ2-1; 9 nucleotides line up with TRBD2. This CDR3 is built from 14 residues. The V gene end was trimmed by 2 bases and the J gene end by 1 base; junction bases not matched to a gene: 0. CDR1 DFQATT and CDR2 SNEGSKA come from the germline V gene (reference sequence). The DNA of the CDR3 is TGCAGTGCTAGAAGCGGGGGGTCCTACAATGAGCAGTTCTTC. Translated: CSARSGGSYNEQFF.

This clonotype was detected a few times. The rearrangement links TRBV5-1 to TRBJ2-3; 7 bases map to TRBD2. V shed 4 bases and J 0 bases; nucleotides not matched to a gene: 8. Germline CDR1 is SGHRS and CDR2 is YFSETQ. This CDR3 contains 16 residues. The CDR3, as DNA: TGCGCCAGCAGCCCCCGGGGAGCGGGGAGCACAGATACGCAGTATTTT. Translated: CASSPRGAGSTDTQYF.

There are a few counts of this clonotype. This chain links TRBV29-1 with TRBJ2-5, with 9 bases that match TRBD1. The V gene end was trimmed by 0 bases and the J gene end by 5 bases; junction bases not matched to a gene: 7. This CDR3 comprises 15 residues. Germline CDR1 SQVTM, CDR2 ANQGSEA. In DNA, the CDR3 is TGCAGCGTTGAAGATTCACAGGGGGCGTGGGAGACCCAGTACTTC. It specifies CSVEDSQGAWETQYF.

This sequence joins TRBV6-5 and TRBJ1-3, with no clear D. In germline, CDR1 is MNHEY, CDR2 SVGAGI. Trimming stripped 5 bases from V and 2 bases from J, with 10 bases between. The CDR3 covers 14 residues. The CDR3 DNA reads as TGTGCCAGCAGTCCCGACAACCCTGGAAACACCATATATTTT. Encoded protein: CASSPDNPGNTIYF.

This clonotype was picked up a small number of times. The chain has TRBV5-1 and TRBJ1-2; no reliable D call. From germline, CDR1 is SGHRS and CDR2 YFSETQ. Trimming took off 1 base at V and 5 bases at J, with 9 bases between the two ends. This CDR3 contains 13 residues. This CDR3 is CASSLRAAYGYTF. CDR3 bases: TGCGCCAGCAGCTTGCGGGCAGCTTATGGCTACACCTTC.

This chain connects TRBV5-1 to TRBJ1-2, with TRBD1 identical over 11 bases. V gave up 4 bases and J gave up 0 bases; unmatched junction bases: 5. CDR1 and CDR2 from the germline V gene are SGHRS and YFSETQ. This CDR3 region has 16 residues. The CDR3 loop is CASSLGQGAPNYGYTF. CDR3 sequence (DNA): TGCGCCAGCAGCCTCGGACAGGGGGCTCCTAACTATGGCTACACCTTC.

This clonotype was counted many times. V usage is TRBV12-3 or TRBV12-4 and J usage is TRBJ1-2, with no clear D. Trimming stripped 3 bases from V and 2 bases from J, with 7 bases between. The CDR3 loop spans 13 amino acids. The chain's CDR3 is CASSLARNYGYTF. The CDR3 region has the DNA TGTGCCAGCAGTTTGGCCAGAAACTATGGCTACACCTTC.

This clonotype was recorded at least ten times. The chain's CDR3 is CASRNPRGRLYDEQFF. The CDR3 nucleotides are TGTGCCAGCAGGAACCCCCGGGGGAGACTGTATGATGAGCAGTTCTTC. The chain is built from TRBV6-5 and TRBJ2-1, with D possibly being TRBD2 (6 bases). With 6 bases removed from V and 8 bases from J, the gap between germline ends came to 23 bases. The CDR3 has 16 residues. Germline CDR1 MNHEY, CDR2 SVGAGI.

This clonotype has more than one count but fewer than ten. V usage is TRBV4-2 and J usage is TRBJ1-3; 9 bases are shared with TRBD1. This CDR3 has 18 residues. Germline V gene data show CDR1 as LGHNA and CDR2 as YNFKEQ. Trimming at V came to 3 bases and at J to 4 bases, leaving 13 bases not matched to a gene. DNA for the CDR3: TGTGCCAGCAGCCATGCTGCCCCGGGACAGGGTATGGGAAACACCATATATTTT. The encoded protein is CASSHAAPGQGMGNTIYF.

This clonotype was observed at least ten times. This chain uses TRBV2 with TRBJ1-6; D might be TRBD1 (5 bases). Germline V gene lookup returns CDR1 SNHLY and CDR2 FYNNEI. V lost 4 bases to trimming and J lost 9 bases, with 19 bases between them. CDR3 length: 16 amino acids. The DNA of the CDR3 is TGTGCCAGCAGTGGGGCAGGGTCCTTTATAGGTTCACCCCTCCACTTT. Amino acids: CASSGAGSFIGSPLHF.

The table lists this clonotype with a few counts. CDR3: CASSLASGTPLSNQPQHF. Written as DNA, the CDR3 is TGTGCCAGCAGCTTAGCCTCCGGGACACCACTGAGCAATCAGCCCCAGCATTTT. The rearrangement joins TRBV7-8 to TRBJ1-5, with a tentative D call TRBD1 (6 bases). Germline V gene sequence: CDR1 SGHVS, CDR2 FQNEAQ. The V gene lost 0 bases and the J gene lost 1 base, with 16 bases spanning the gap. The CDR3 contains 18 residues.

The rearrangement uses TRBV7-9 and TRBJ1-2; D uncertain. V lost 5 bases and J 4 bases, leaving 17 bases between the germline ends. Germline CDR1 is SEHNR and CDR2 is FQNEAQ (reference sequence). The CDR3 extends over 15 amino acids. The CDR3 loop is CASSPTSLLSYGYTF. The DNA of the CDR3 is TGTGCCAGCAGCCCCACCTCTCTTCTAAGCTATGGCTACACCTTC.

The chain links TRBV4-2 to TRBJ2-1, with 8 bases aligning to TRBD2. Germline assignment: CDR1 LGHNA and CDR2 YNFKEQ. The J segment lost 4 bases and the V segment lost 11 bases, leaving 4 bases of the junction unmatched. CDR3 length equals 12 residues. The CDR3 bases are TGTGCCGCGGGGGGCTTTTACAATGAGCAGTTCTTC. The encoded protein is CAAGGFYNEQFF.

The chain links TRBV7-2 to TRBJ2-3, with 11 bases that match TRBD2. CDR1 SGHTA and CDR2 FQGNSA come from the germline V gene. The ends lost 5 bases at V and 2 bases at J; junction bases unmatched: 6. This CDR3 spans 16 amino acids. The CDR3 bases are TGTGCCAGCAGCCGTGAGACTAGCGGGACCACAGATACGCAGTATTTT. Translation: CASSRETSGTTDTQYF.

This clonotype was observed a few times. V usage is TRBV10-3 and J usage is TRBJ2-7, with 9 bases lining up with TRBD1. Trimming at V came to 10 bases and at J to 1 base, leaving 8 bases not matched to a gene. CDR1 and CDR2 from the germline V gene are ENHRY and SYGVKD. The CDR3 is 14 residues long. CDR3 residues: CATILTGGSYEQYF. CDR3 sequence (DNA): TGTGCCACCATATTGACAGGGGGGTCCTACGAGCAGTACTTC.

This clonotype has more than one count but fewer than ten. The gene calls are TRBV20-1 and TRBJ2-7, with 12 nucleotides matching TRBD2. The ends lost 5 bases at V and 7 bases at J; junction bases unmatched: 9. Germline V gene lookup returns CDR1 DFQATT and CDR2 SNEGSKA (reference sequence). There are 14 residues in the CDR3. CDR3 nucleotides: TGCAGTGCTGGCCGGACTAGCGGGGCGGCGGAGCAGTACTTC. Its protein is CSAGRTSGAAEQYF.